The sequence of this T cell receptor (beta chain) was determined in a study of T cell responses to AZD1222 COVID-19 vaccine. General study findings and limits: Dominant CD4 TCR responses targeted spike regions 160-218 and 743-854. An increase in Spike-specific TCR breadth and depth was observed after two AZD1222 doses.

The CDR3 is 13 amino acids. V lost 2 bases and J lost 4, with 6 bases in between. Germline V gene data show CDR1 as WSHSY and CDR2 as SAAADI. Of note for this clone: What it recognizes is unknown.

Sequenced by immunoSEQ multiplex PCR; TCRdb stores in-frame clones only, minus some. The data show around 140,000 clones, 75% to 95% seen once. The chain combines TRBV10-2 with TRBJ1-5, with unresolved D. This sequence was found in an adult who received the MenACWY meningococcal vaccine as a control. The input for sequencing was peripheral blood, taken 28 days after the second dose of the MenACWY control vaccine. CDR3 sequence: CASSETENQPQHF. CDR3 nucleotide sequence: TGCGCCAGCAGTGAGACAGAGAATCAGCCCCAGCATTTT.